Each of the 24 T cell receptor beta chains below was sequenced from the same sample in a study of cytomegalovirus exposure and HLA in healthy donors. Primers included in the PCR were 60 Vbeta and 13 Jbeta primers. Method: immunoSEQ multiplex PCR; TCRdb's copy keeps in-frame clones and lacks some. The listing records about 130,000 clones. The specimen was PBMCs. The receptors derive from a woman aged 40 to 49 in good health and CMV-seropositive.

The chain carries TRBV19 and TRBJ2-7, with a tentative D call TRBD2 (6 bases). This CDR3 comprises 14 residues. Trimming left V 4 bases short and J 2 bases short, with 12 bases between. CDR1 and CDR2 (germline): LNHDA, SQIVND (reference sequence). The DNA for the CDR3 is TGTGCCAGTAGTAACCGGGACTCTACCTACGAGCAGTACTTC. Encoded protein: CASSNRDSTYEQYF. The whole variable domain, filled in from reference TRBV19 and TRBJ2-7, reads DGGITQSPKYLFRKEGQNVTLSCEQNLNHDAMYWYRQDPGQGLRLIYYSQIVNDFQKGDIAEGYSVSREKKESFPLTVTSAQKNPTAFYLCASSNRDSTYEQYFGPGTRLTVT.

The chain employs TRBV10-3 and TRBJ2-2; the D gene is possibly TRBD2 (5 bases). The V gene lost 0 bases and the J gene lost 7 bases, with 18 bases spanning the gap. CDR3 length equals 17 residues. Germline V gene lookup returns CDR1 ENHRY and CDR2 SYGVKD. The CDR3 DNA reads TGTGCCATCAGTGAGTCGAGTAGGGATAGCGCGGTCGGGGAGCTGTTTTTT. As protein: CAISESSRDSAVGELFF.

This sequence joins TRBV9 and TRBJ2-1; 12 nucleotides line up with TRBD2. Trimming at V came to 2 bases and at J to 1 base, leaving 4 bases not matched to a gene. Germline V gene lookup returns CDR1 SGDLS and CDR2 YYNGEE. CDR3 length: 17 amino acids. CDR3 in amino acids: CASSVSTSGSSYNEQFF. In nucleotides, the CDR3 is TGTGCCAGCAGCGTTTCGACTAGCGGGAGTTCCTACAATGAGCAGTTCTTC.

The rearrangement uses TRBV28 and TRBJ1-4, with a weak D call TRBD1 (6 bases). This CDR3 has 12 amino acids. V dropped 6 bases and J dropped 11 bases, with 13 bases sitting between them. Per the germline V gene, CDR1 is MDHEN and CDR2 is SYDVKM. The CDR3, as DNA: TGTGCCAGCAGCCTCGGGACATTTAAACTGTTTTTT. Amino acid sequence: CASSLGTFKLFF. The whole variable domain, remainder taken from reference TRBV28 and TRBJ1-4, is DVKVTQSSRYLVKRTGEKVFLECVQDMDHENMFWYRQDPGLGLRLIYFSYDVKMKEKGDIPEGYSVSREKKERFSLILESASTNQTSMYLCASSLGTFKLFFGSGTQLSVL.

With regard to this clone: Other DNA sequences in this specimen translate into the identical CDR3. V and J are TRBV5-4 and TRBJ2-2; TRBD2 agrees at 14 bases. The length of the CDR3 is 15 residues. Trimming at V came to 0 bases and at J to 12 bases, leaving 4 bases not matched to a gene. The germline gives CDR1 SGHNT, CDR2 YYREEE (reference sequence). The CDR3 DNA reads TGTGCCAGCAGCTTGGCGGGACTAGCGGGGGAAAAGCTGTTTTTT. This codes for CASSLAGLAGEKLFF.

The chain links TRBV5-4 to TRBJ2-1; a possible D gene is TRBD2 (5 bases). The CDR3 is 12 amino acids. Trimming shortened V by 4 bases and J by 9 bases, and 11 bases separated the two germline ends. Germline values: CDR1 SGHNT, CDR2 YYREEE (reference sequence). The CDR3: CASSPVGGEQFF. The CDR3 bases are TGTGCCAGCAGCCCAGTAGGAGGTGAGCAGTTCTTC.

The chain employs TRBV7-9 and TRBJ1-1, with D possibly matching TRBD1 (6 bases). Germline loops: CDR1 SEHNR, CDR2 FQNEAQ (reference sequence). With 5 bases removed from V and 3 bases from J, the gap between germline ends came to 13 bases. This CDR3 contains 14 residues. CDR3 sequence reads: CASSVQGGDTEAFF. CDR3 nucleotides: TGTGCCAGCAGCGTACAGGGTGGGGACACTGAAGCTTTCTTT.

The chain recombines TRBV28 with TRBJ1-2; D may be TRBD1 (6 bases). The CDR3 loop spans 13 amino acids. V lost 6 bases, J lost 6 bases, and 14 bases lay in between. Per the germline V gene, CDR1 is MDHEN and CDR2 is SYDVKM. CDR3 region: CASRKQGVDGYTF. The CDR3 coding sequence is TGTGCCAGCAGAAAACAGGGCGTCGATGGCTACACCTTC.

The chain carries TRBV11-2 and TRBJ2-3, with 7 bases lining up with TRBD1. From germline, CDR1 is SGHAT and CDR2 FQNNGV. The CDR3 is made up of 15 amino acids. The trim removed 2 bases at V and 1 base at J, leaving 3 bases unmatched. The CDR3 sequence is CASSLLQGRTDTQYF. CDR3 DNA sequence: TGTGCCAGCAGCTTATTACAGGGGCGCACAGATACGCAGTATTTT.

This chain links TRBV7-8 with TRBJ1-5; 9 bases are a match to TRBD1. Germline loops: CDR1 SGHVS, CDR2 FQNEAQ. The V and J ends lost 5 bases and 2 bases, in that order; junction bases with no gene match: 16. This CDR3 is 19 amino acids long. CDR3 amino acids: CASSQQPTGGAGGNQPQHF. CDR3 DNA sequence: TGTGCCAGCAGCCAGCAGCCCACAGGGGGCGCCGGGGGCAATCAGCCCCAGCATTTT.

The CDR3 DNA sequence: TGTGCCTGGAGTGCCACAGGGGATGGCTACACCTTC. Translating gives CAWSATGDGYTF. The rearrangement uses TRBV30 and TRBJ1-2, with 7 nucleotides matching TRBD1. Germline lookup yields CDR1 GTSNPN and CDR2 SVGIG (reference sequence). There are 12 residues in the CDR3. J was trimmed by 6 bases and V by 1 base; bases with no gene match: 2.

This chain's CDR3 is CASTAENTGELFF. CDR3 sequence (DNA): TGTGCCAGCACAGCGGAGAACACCGGGGAGCTGTTTTTT. V gene TRBV2 combines with J gene TRBJ2-2; maybe TRBD2 (5 bases). Trimming cost V 7 bases and J 1 base, with 7 bases left between them. The CDR3 totals 13 residues. CDR1 is SNHLY and CDR2 is FYNNEI in the germline V gene.

The gene calls are TRBV2 and TRBJ2-7; D is ambiguous. The V gene lost 3 bases and the J gene lost 0 bases, with 6 bases spanning the gap. CDR1 and CDR2 from the germline V gene are SNHLY and FYNNEI. The CDR3 contains 13 residues. The CDR3 is CASSDGFSYEQYF. As DNA, the CDR3 is TGTGCCAGCAGTGACGGGTTCTCCTACGAGCAGTACTTC.

This rearrangement joins TRBV30 to TRBJ1-4; D remains ambiguous. The V and J ends lost 3 bases and 1 base respectively, with 9 bases between them. This CDR3 region has 14 residues. CDR1 GTSNPN and CDR2 SVGIG come from the germline V gene (reference sequence). The CDR3 loop reads CAWRGRGTNEKLFF. Written as DNA, the CDR3 is TGTGCCTGGAGGGGTCGGGGAACTAATGAAAAACTGTTTTTT.

The chain is built from TRBV10-3 and TRBJ2-1; D unresolved. Germline CDR1 and CDR2: ENHRY and SYGVKD. V shed 4 bases and J shed 5 bases, with 18 bases lying between them. CDR3 length: 16 amino acids. The CDR3 nucleotides read TGTGCCATCAGTGGACAAAAATATGACCCAAACAATGAGCAGTTCTTC. As protein: CAISGQKYDPNNEQFF.

On this clone: Sequence at one end of the junction differs from germline and may be a read error. Here the CDR3 reads CGVETGEDYGYTF. CDR3 bases: TGCGGCGTTGAGACAGGGGAGGACTATGGCTACACCTTC. The chain links TRBV29-1 to TRBJ1-2; 8 bases line up with TRBD1. This CDR3 has 13 amino acids. Germline CDR1 SQVTM, CDR2 ANQGSEA. Filled out from reference TRBV29-1 and TRBJ1-2, the complete variable domain reads SAVISQKPSRDICQRGTSLTIQCQVDSQVTMMFWYRQQPGQSLTLIATANQGSEATYESGFVIDKFPISRPNLTFSTLTVSNMSPEDSSIYLCGVETGEDYGYTFGSGTRLTVV.

A note on this clone: A read error may account for a junction end that differs from germline. This sequence joins TRBV7-7 and TRBJ1-1; a weak D match, TRBD1 (6 bases). Germline CDR1 reads SSHAT; CDR2 reads FNYEAQ (reference sequence). The CDR3 has 14 residues. CDR3 in DNA: TGTGCTAGCAGCCCCACAGGGCGTCCCACTGAAGCTTTCTTT. Translated, it gives CASSPTGRPTEAFF. The full variable domain, in which reference TRBV7-7 and TRBJ1-1 provide the parts outside the CDR3, is GAGVSQSPRYKVTKRGQDVTLRCDPISSHATLYWYQQALGQGPEFLTYFNYEAQPDKSGLPSDRFSAERPEGSISTLTIQRTEQRDSAMYRCASSPTGRPTEAFFGQGTRLTVV.

The chain recombines TRBV7-3 with TRBJ1-2; 7 bases fit TRBD1. The CDR3 is made up of 14 amino acids. With 5 bases clipped from V and 4 bases from J, the junction kept 7 bases outside the gene matches. Germline CDR1 SGHTA, CDR2 FQGTGA. Here the CDR3 DNA reads TGTGCCAGCAGCGCGAACCGGGACAGCTATGGCTACACCTTC. Translated, it gives CASSANRDSYGYTF.

This chain links TRBV6-5 with TRBJ2-2; 8 bases are a match to TRBD2. The CDR3 is made up of 13 amino acids. Looked up from germline, CDR1 is MNHEY and CDR2 is SVGAGI. The J segment lost 9 bases and the V segment lost 5 bases, leaving 5 bases of the junction unmatched. The CDR3 is CASSAGLVRELFF. The CDR3 DNA is TGTGCCAGCAGTGCGGGACTAGTTAGGGAGCTGTTTTTT.

The chain recombines TRBV19 with TRBJ2-1; 8 nucleotides match TRBD2. Trimming at V came to 3 bases and at J to 3 bases, leaving 4 bases not matched to a gene. Germline CDR1 LNHDA, CDR2 SQIVND (reference sequence). This CDR3 has 15 residues. The CDR3 is CASSMVREVYNEQFF. The CDR3 DNA reads as TGTGCCAGTAGTATGGTGCGGGAGGTCTACAATGAGCAGTTCTTC.

The chain combines TRBV4-1 with TRBJ2-1; TRBD2 matches 10 bases. V was clipped by 1 base and J by 4 bases; unmatched bases: 10. CDR1 is MGHRA and CDR2 is YSYEKL in the germline V gene. This CDR3 is built from 18 residues. The DNA of the CDR3 is TGCGCCAGCAGCCAAGCCGGGACTAGCGATAGACTTTACAATGAGCAGTTCTTC. It codes for CASSQAGTSDRLYNEQFF.

This chain uses TRBV5-1 with TRBJ2-1, with D perhaps TRBD2 (5 bases). Germline lookup yields CDR1 SGHRS and CDR2 YFSETQ. This CDR3 comprises 16 residues. Trimming cost V 0 bases and J 6 bases, with 16 bases left between them. The CDR3, as DNA: TGCGCCAGCAGCTTGGCCAATGCCGTCGGAGGCAATGAGCAGTTCTTC. Translation: CASSLANAVGGNEQFF.

This chain links TRBV4-1 with TRBJ2-5, with TRBD2 matching 9 bases. The V gene end was trimmed by 5 bases and the J gene end by 5 bases; junction bases not matched to a gene: 6. Germline V gene data show CDR1 as MGHRA and CDR2 as YSYEKL. This CDR3 region has 14 residues. Here the CDR3 reads CASSGSGGRETQYF. As DNA, the CDR3 is TGCGCCAGCAGCGGAAGCGGGGGGAGGGAGACCCAGTACTTC.

This chain uses TRBV9 with TRBJ1-1; possibly TRBD1 for D (6 bases). V was cut by 0 bases and J by 6 bases, with 15 bases left in between. The CDR3 is 15 residues long. CDR1 SGDLS and CDR2 YYNGEE come from the germline V gene. CDR3 amino acids: CASSVAGRDTSEAFF. In DNA form, the CDR3 reads TGTGCCAGCAGCGTAGCGGGTAGGGACACCTCTGAAGCTTTCTTT.